Shown below are 20 T cell receptor beta chains from a single sample sequenced in a study of Ad26.COV2.S vaccination and SARS-CoV-2 variants. Sequencing was performed with immunoSEQ multiplex PCR; in TCRdb, only in-frame clones are kept and a portion is missing. Of 46,000 or so clones in the sample, roughly 84% were seen once. The sample in question was peripheral blood, obtained after recovery from COVID-19. The receptors come from a human donor who had recovered from COVID-19.

V gene TRBV10-2 combines with J gene TRBJ2-7; no definite D call. Per the germline V gene, CDR1 is WSHSY and CDR2 is SAAADI. This CDR3 is 13 amino acids long. The germline V and J ends were trimmed by 8 bases and 0 bases, with 11 bases remaining between them. Written as DNA, the CDR3 is TGCGCCAGCCGACCCTCGAGCTCCTACGAGCAGTACGTC. Encoded protein: CASRPSSSYEQYV.

The chain employs TRBV3-1 (or the pseudogene TRBV3-2) and TRBJ2-5; D tentatively fits TRBD1 or TRBD2 (6 bases each). The CDR3 contains 16 residues. The ends were cut back, 1 base at V and 4 bases at J, with 16 bases in the middle. Germline values: CDR1 LGHDT, CDR2 YNNKEL (reference sequence). CDR3 in amino acids: CASSQVPGATAETQYF. In DNA form, the CDR3 reads TGTGCCAGCAGCCAAGTCCCGGGGGCCACGGCAGAGACCCAGTACTTC.

The chain combines TRBV27 with TRBJ1-1, with unresolved D. V lost 6 bases to trimming and J lost 7 bases, with 12 bases between them. Looked up from germline, CDR1 is MNHEY and CDR2 is SMNVEV (reference sequence). The CDR3 extends over 12 amino acids. CDR3 amino acids: CASRKDGNEAFF. The CDR3, as DNA: TGTGCCAGCAGAAAGGACGGGAATGAAGCTTTCTTT.

V gene TRBV5-1 combines with J gene TRBJ2-5; D is perhaps TRBD1 (5 bases). Trimming removed 3 bases at V and 0 bases at J, with 12 bases between. Germline loops: CDR1 SGHRS, CDR2 YFSETQ. The CDR3 has 15 residues. The CDR3 nucleotides are TGCGCCAGCAGCTACCGACAGCCCAACCAAGAGACCCAGTACTTC. Amino acids: CASSYRQPNQETQYF.

J is TRBJ2-5 and V is TRBV5-6; D is undetermined. The CDR3 consists of 14 residues. V was cut by 0 bases and J by 0 bases, with 6 bases left in between. CDR1 SGHDT and CDR2 YYEEEE come from the germline V gene. CDR3: CASSLAADQETQYF. The CDR3 DNA is TGTGCCAGCAGCTTGGCTGCTGACCAAGAGACCCAGTACTTC.

This chain joins TRBV6-2 or TRBV6-3 and TRBJ1-5; D perhaps matches TRBD1 (5 bases). Per the germline V gene, CDR1 is MNHEY and CDR2 is SVGEGT. The V gene lost 2 bases and the J gene lost 6 bases, with 14 bases spanning the gap. There are 15 residues in the CDR3. CDR3 protein: CASSYGGGLGQPQHF. CDR3 sequence (DNA): TGTGCCAGCAGTTACGGGGGGGGATTGGGTCAGCCCCAGCATTTT.

The chain combines TRBV15 with TRBJ2-7; unclear D gene. V gave up 0 bases and J gave up 4 bases, with 7 bases separating them. This CDR3 has 13 amino acids. Germline V gene data show CDR1 as LNHNV and CDR2 as YYDKDF (reference sequence). CDR3 amino acids: CATSRDPRYEQYF. CDR3 DNA sequence: TGTGCCACCAGCAGAGACCCCAGGTACGAGCAGTACTTC.

The J gene is TRBJ2-5, the V gene TRBV24-1; possibly TRBD1 for D (6 bases). The ends were cut back, 4 bases at V and 1 base at J, with 15 bases in the middle. Germline V gene data show CDR1 as KGHDR and CDR2 as SFDVKD. The CDR3 has 16 amino acids. The DNA for the CDR3 is TGTGCCACCAGTGACTCCACCGACAGGCCCCAAGAGACCCAGTACTTC. It encodes CATSDSTDRPQETQYF.

The chain employs TRBV6-4 and TRBJ2-2; D is possibly TRBD1 or TRBD2 (5 bases each). The CDR3 has 15 amino acids. Germline CDR1 reads MRHNA; CDR2 reads SNTAGT. Trimming cost V 7 bases and J 4 bases, with 16 bases left between them. CDR3 coding DNA: TGTGCCAGCATCCGAGAAGCCGGGACCACCGGGGAGCTGTTTTTT. Translated, it gives CASIREAGTTGELFF.

This chain uses TRBV5-1 with TRBJ2-7, with a tentative D call TRBD2 (6 bases). Trimming removed 4 bases at V and 5 bases at J, with 25 bases between. Germline V gives CDR1 SGHRS, CDR2 YFSETQ. The CDR3 covers 17 residues. The CDR3 nucleotides read TGCGCCAGCAGCAGTTTTAGCCGGGACTCCGTATTCCACGAGCAGTACTTC. It is translated as CASSSFSRDSVFHEQYF.

This chain joins TRBV27 and TRBJ1-1, with 7 nucleotides matching TRBD1. CDR1 and CDR2 (germline): MNHEY, SMNVEV (reference sequence). V was clipped by 5 bases and J by 4 bases; unmatched bases: 4. This CDR3 has 13 amino acids. The CDR3 bases are TGTGCCAGCAGTCCGACAGGGAGCACTGAAGCTTTCTTT. Encoded protein: CASSPTGSTEAFF.

This sequence joins TRBV12-5 and TRBJ2-1; TRBD2 matches at 10 bases. The germline gives CDR1 LGHNT, CDR2 FRNRAP. This CDR3 contains 18 residues. The ends lost 0 bases at V and 2 bases at J; junction bases unmatched: 7. The CDR3 region has the DNA TGTGCTAGTGGTTTGGTACCGGGAGCGGGAGGGGCCTACAATGAGCAGTTCTTC. Translation gives CASGLVPGAGGAYNEQFF.

The rearrangement uses TRBV5-1 and TRBJ1-5, with 9 bases fitting TRBD1. The J segment lost 1 base and the V segment lost 0 bases, leaving 2 bases of the junction unmatched. The CDR3 sequence is 16 residues long. Germline values: CDR1 SGHRS, CDR2 YFSETQ. DNA of the CDR3: TGCGCCAGCAGCTTGGGAACAGGGGGCAGCAATCAGCCCCAGCATTTT. Encoded protein: CASSLGTGGSNQPQHF.

V and J are TRBV3-1 (or the pseudogene TRBV3-2) and TRBJ1-5; tentatively, D is TRBD1 (6 bases). The CDR3 is 16 amino acids. Germline loops: CDR1 LGHDT, CDR2 YNNKEL (reference sequence). The germline V and J ends were trimmed by 0 bases and 3 bases, with 12 bases remaining between them. The CDR3 is CASSQDGRGLNQPQHF. CDR3 sequence (DNA): TGTGCCAGCAGCCAAGATGGCAGGGGCCTCAATCAGCCCCAGCATTTT.

The chain couples TRBV6-5 to TRBJ1-1; the D gene is possibly TRBD1 (5 bases). Germline assignment: CDR1 MNHEY and CDR2 SVGAGI. With 6 bases removed from V and 0 bases from J, the gap between germline ends came to 14 bases. The CDR3 spans 15 residues. CDR3 region: CASSPQKGMNTEAFF. CDR3 nucleotides: TGTGCCAGCAGCCCCCAAAAGGGGATGAACACTGAAGCTTTCTTT.

For the CDR3, the DNA is TGTGCCAGCAGCCTAAGGCCCCCCCAGGACGGGGGGCCCACCGGGGAGCTGTTTTTT. Translated: CASSLRPPQDGGPTGELFF. V usage is TRBV7-8 and J usage is TRBJ2-2, with D perhaps TRBD2 (7 bases). CDR1 is SGHVS, CDR2 FQNEAQ, per germline. The CDR3 runs to 19 residues. V dropped 5 bases and J dropped 4 bases, with 26 bases sitting between them.

The chain is built from TRBV2 and TRBJ1-2; no clear D gene. Germline CDR1 reads SNHLY; CDR2 reads FYNNEI. V lost 2 bases and J 10 bases, leaving 14 bases between the germline ends. This CDR3 has 13 amino acids. Here the CDR3 reads CASSEQQTRAYTF. Here the CDR3 DNA reads TGTGCCAGCAGTGAACAACAGACTAGAGCCTACACCTTC.

This chain uses TRBV2 with TRBJ2-7; 9 nucleotides align to TRBD1. In germline, CDR1 is SNHLY, CDR2 FYNNEI. CDR3 length: 13 residues. V lost 6 bases and J lost 5; bases outside the gene matches: 5. Here the CDR3 reads CASRGTGRHEQYF. The DNA of the CDR3 is TGTGCCAGCAGAGGGACAGGGCGGCACGAGCAGTACTTC.

The chain uses TRBV11-1 and TRBJ1-5; a weak D match, TRBD1 (5 bases). The CDR3 is 13 residues long. The germline CDR1 and CDR2 sequences are SGHAT and FQDESV (reference sequence). The V end lost 5 bases, the J end lost 4 bases, and 9 bases lay between the germline ends. CDR3 coding DNA: TGTGCCAGCAGCCGGGACCTGAATCAGCCCCAGCATTTT. Translating it yields CASSRDLNQPQHF.

The chain has TRBV5-8 and TRBJ1-5; unclear D gene. V was clipped by 0 bases and J by 4 bases, with 8 bases between them. The CDR3 loop spans 14 amino acids. Germline CDR1 and CDR2: SGHTS and YDEGEE. The CDR3 protein is CASSLVSGNQPQHF. CDR3 bases: TGTGCCAGCAGCTTGGTATCAGGAAATCAGCCCCAGCATTTT. Full variable domain (remainder filled in from reference TRBV5-8 and TRBJ1-5): EAGVTQSPTHLIKTRGQQATLRCSPISGHTSVYWYQQALGLGLQFLLWYDEGEERNRGNFPPRFSGRQFPNYSSELNVNALELEDSALYLCASSLVSGNQPQHFGDGTRLSIL.